The 26 T cell receptor beta chains in this list originate from one sample, sequenced in a study of blood T cell repertoires in COVID-19. Produced via immunoSEQ multiplex PCR; TCRdb's table is partial and in-frame only. This table holds about 260,000 clones, 70% to 90% found once. Sequencing was carried out using peripheral blood. These receptors were taken from a woman aged 55-75 years with COVID-19, enrolled during active disease.

The sample holds one count of this clone. The chain uses TRBV3-1 (or the pseudogene TRBV3-2) and TRBJ1-1, with D tentatively TRBD1 (5 bases). From germline, CDR1 is LGHDT and CDR2 YNNKEL (reference sequence). Between the trimmed V and J ends, which lost 4 bases and 4 bases, there was a span of 16 bases. CDR3 size: 15 residues. CDR3 loop: CASSPRGGMGTEAFF. The DNA for the CDR3 is TGTGCCAGCAGCCCCCGGGGGGGAATGGGCACTGAAGCTTTCTTT.

The V gene is TRBV10-1, the J gene TRBJ1-1; D possibly corresponds to TRBD1 (6 bases). The CDR3 contains 21 residues. V was pared by 2 bases and J by 1 base, with 29 bases between. The germline V gene has CDR1 WNHNN and CDR2 SYGVQD (reference sequence). The CDR3 loop reads CASSEPSVGHTQGSENTEAFF. The CDR3 DNA sequence: TGCGCCAGCAGTGAGCCCTCAGTGGGACATACACAGGGATCCGAGAACACTGAAGCTTTCTTT.

The CDR3 nucleotides read TGTGCCAGCAGGACGGGCGGGGGCAGATCACCCCTCCACTTT. This encodes CASRTGGGRSPLHF. This chain connects TRBV11-2 to TRBJ1-6, with a weak D call TRBD1 (6 bases). The CDR3 covers 14 residues. V was clipped by 6 bases and J by 10 bases, with 16 bases between them. Germline CDR1 and CDR2: SGHAT and FQNNGV.

The chain employs TRBV2 and TRBJ2-1; 7 bases are a match to TRBD1. Trimming cost V 5 bases and J 3 bases; bases outside gene matches: 1. The CDR3 has 13 residues. Germline V gene lookup returns CDR1 SNHLY and CDR2 FYNNEI. The chain's CDR3 is CASSWDSYNEQFF. The CDR3 DNA follows: TGTGCCAGCAGTTGGGACAGCTACAATGAGCAGTTCTTC.

The rearrangement links TRBV6-2 or TRBV6-3 to TRBJ2-5, with no clear D. V was shortened by 5 bases and J by 1 base, with 2 bases between the two germline ends. This CDR3 contains 11 residues. In germline, CDR1 is MNHEY, CDR2 SVGEGT. CDR3 coding DNA: TGTGCCAGCAGTCTCCAAGAGACCCAGTACTTC. Translated, it gives CASSLQETQYF.

This chain connects TRBV6-5 to TRBJ2-2; the D gene is possibly TRBD2 (6 bases). V was trimmed by 6 bases and J by 5 bases, leaving 10 bases between them. Germline assignment: CDR1 MNHEY and CDR2 SVGAGI. The CDR3 runs to 13 residues. The CDR3 protein is CASRTRGTGELFF. The CDR3 coding sequence is TGTGCCAGCAGAACCCGGGGGACCGGGGAGCTGTTTTTT.

The chain carries TRBV23-1 and TRBJ2-7, with 7 bases that match TRBD1. TRBV23-1 is recorded as an ORF, its role being uncertain. The CDR3 contains 15 residues. Germline trimming cut 0 bases from V and 5 bases from J; bases unmatched to any gene: 7. The CDR3 region is CASSQSGRGSHEQYF. The DNA of the CDR3 is TGCGCCAGCAGTCAATCAGGCAGGGGGTCCCACGAGCAGTACTTC.

The V gene is TRBV29-1, the J gene TRBJ2-2; 11 positions match TRBD2. Germline-derived CDR1 and CDR2 are SQVTM and ANQGSEA. Losses at the gene ends were 3 bases for V and 4 bases for J; bases not matched to a gene: 4. The CDR3 is 15 amino acids. The CDR3 protein is CSVESGTSGTGELFF. The CDR3 DNA reads TGCAGCGTTGAGTCGGGGACTAGCGGCACCGGGGAGCTGTTTTTT.

This chain connects TRBV27 to TRBJ1-6; the match to TRBD1 covers 9 bases. Germline V CDR1 and CDR2: MNHEY, SMNVEV (reference sequence). CDR3 length: 15 residues. V lost 10 bases, J lost 3 bases, and 7 bases stayed unmatched. The CDR3 DNA sequence: TGTGCCACTGGCCGGACAGGGGTCTATAATTCACCCCTCCACTTT. Protein sequence: CATGRTGVYNSPLHF.

The gene calls are TRBV19 and TRBJ1-5, with 8 nucleotides matching TRBD1. After removal of 6 bases from V and 6 bases from J, the junction contained 16 bases not matched to a gene. The CDR3 totals 17 residues. Germline V lookup: CDR1 LNHDA, CDR2 SQIVND (reference sequence). DNA of the CDR3: TGTGCCAGTAGCCTCGGGACAGGTTTCTCGGGGGGTCAGCCCCAGCATTTT. Its translation is CASSLGTGFSGGQPQHF.

CDR3 in amino acids: CASSEMGDNQPQHF. DNA of the CDR3: TGTGCCAGCAGTGAAATGGGAGACAATCAGCCCCAGCATTTT. The V and J genes are TRBV25-1 and TRBJ1-5; no reliable D call. This CDR3 is 14 amino acids long. V was pared by 2 bases and J by 3 bases, with 8 bases between. Germline CDR1 reads MGHDK; CDR2 reads SYGVNS.

V is TRBV18 and J is TRBJ1-1; 9 positions match TRBD1. Losses at the gene ends were 4 bases for V and 0 bases for J; bases not matched to a gene: 3. The V gene's germline CDR1 is KGHSH and CDR2 LQKENI. CDR3 length: 15 amino acids. The CDR3 sequence is CASSLGQGMNTEAFF. CDR3 DNA sequence: TGTGCCAGCTCACTGGGACAGGGAATGAACACTGAAGCTTTCTTT.

The rearrangement uses TRBV20-1 and TRBJ2-2, with TRBD2 matching 12 bases. Germline CDR1 and CDR2: DFQATT and SNEGSKA (reference sequence). CDR3 length: 18 residues. Unmatched junction bases numbered 9, after V lost 3 bases and J lost 1 base. The CDR3 reads CSASPLGGLAGNTGELFF. Here the CDR3 DNA reads TGCAGTGCTAGTCCTCTTGGGGGACTAGCGGGGAACACCGGGGAGCTGTTTTTT.

CDR3: CASSLRTGGAHGELFF. As DNA, the CDR3 is TGTGCCAGCAGCCTCAGGACAGGGGGCGCCCACGGGGAGCTGTTTTTT. The V call is TRBV11-3, the J call TRBJ2-2; TRBD1 agrees at 11 bases. J gave up 7 bases and V 5 bases, and 9 bases lay outside the gene matches. Germline CDR1 reads SGHNT; CDR2 reads YENEEA. The CDR3 runs to 16 residues.

With regard to this clone: One end of the junction does not line up with germline, which may come from a read error. V usage is TRBV28 and J usage is TRBJ2-5, with 10 bases fitting TRBD2. The CDR3 is made up of 11 amino acids. From germline, CDR1 is MDHEN and CDR2 SYDVKM. The CDR3 spells CASSSTSGLDF. CDR3 nucleotide sequence: TGTGCCAGCAGTTCGACTAGCGGGTTGGACTTC.

This clone was observed a few times. The J gene is TRBJ2-5, the V gene TRBV3-1 (or the pseudogene TRBV3-2); the match to TRBD1 covers 10 bases. The V and J ends lost 7 bases and 5 bases, in that order; junction bases with no gene match: 4. The length of the CDR3 is 13 residues. Germline values: CDR1 LGHDT, CDR2 YNNKEL (reference sequence). The CDR3 sequence: CASNDRGRETQYF. CDR3 coding DNA: TGTGCCAGCAATGACAGGGGGCGGGAGACCCAGTACTTC.

This chain uses TRBV28 with TRBJ1-2; no definite D call. The germline CDR1 and CDR2 sequences are MDHEN and SYDVKM. The CDR3 contains 14 residues. Trimming removed 2 bases from V and 2 bases from J, with 9 bases in between. The chain's CDR3 is CASSLVWQNYGYTF. The DNA of the CDR3 is TGTGCCAGCAGTTTAGTTTGGCAGAACTATGGCTACACCTTC.

The V gene is TRBV19, the J gene TRBJ1-5; no reliable D call. The CDR3 runs 14 residues. Germline CDR1 reads LNHDA; CDR2 reads SQIVND (reference sequence). Trimming shortened V by 8 bases and J by 2 bases, and 13 bases separated the two germline ends. The DNA for the CDR3 is TGTGCCAGTTGGTTACGGGTAGGCAATCAGCCCCAGCATTTT. It is translated as CASWLRVGNQPQHF.

This sequence joins TRBV7-9 and TRBJ1-4; D not certain. From germline, CDR1 is SEHNR and CDR2 FQNEAQ (reference sequence). This CDR3 comprises 14 residues. Trimming removed 1 base at V and 6 bases at J, with 9 bases between. The CDR3 region has the DNA TGTGCCAGCAGCTTAGGGGAGGGATATGAAAAACTGTTTTTT. Translated: CASSLGEGYEKLFF.

The chain carries TRBV6-1 and TRBJ1-1; D gene ambiguous. In germline, CDR1 is MNHNS, CDR2 SASEGT. V dropped 2 bases and J dropped 10 bases, with 14 bases sitting between them. CDR3 length: 13 residues. CDR3: CASSELVQSGAFF. The CDR3 nucleotides are TGTGCCAGCAGTGAACTCGTTCAGTCTGGAGCTTTCTTT.

V is TRBV19 and J is TRBJ2-5, with 8 nucleotides matching TRBD2. The CDR3 totals 16 residues. J was trimmed by 0 bases and V by 1 base; bases with no gene match: 4. Looked up from germline, CDR1 is LNHDA and CDR2 is SQIVND (reference sequence). DNA for the CDR3: TGTGCCAGTAGTATAGGAATAGCGGGGAACCAAGAGACCCAGTACTTC. Translated, it gives CASSIGIAGNQETQYF.

The genes are TRBV7-6 and TRBJ2-7; D gene ambiguous. Trimming stripped 5 bases from V and 1 base from J, with 3 bases between. CDR3 size: 11 residues. The germline V gene has CDR1 SGHVS and CDR2 FNYEAQ. CDR3 region: CASSLSYEQYF. The CDR3 bases are TGTGCCAGCAGCCTATCCTACGAGCAGTACTTC.

The chain is built from TRBV28 and TRBJ1-5, with a possible D match to TRBD1 (5 bases). Germline CDR1 is MDHEN and CDR2 is SYDVKM. The V end was cut by 5 bases, the J end by 4 bases, with 9 bases between. The CDR3 has 13 residues. This chain's CDR3 is CASSDRRNQPQHF. CDR3 coding DNA: TGTGCCAGCAGTGACAGAAGAAATCAGCCCCAGCATTTT.

The chain carries TRBV19 and TRBJ2-3, with D possibly matching TRBD1 (5 bases). CDR1 and CDR2 (germline): LNHDA, SQIVND (reference sequence). V lost 6 bases to trimming and J lost 7 bases, with 20 bases between them. The CDR3 contains 15 residues. The CDR3 region has the DNA TGTGCCAGTAGACCTCCCCGGCCCAAGGGGCATACGCAGTATTTT. This gives the protein CASRPPRPKGHTQYF.

This clone occurred once. The rearrangement joins TRBV4-1 to TRBJ2-3; D is possibly TRBD1 (5 bases). Germline V gene lookup returns CDR1 MGHRA and CDR2 YSYEKL. The CDR3 contains 20 residues. V was shortened by 1 base and J by 3 bases, with 26 bases between the two germline ends. The CDR3 sequence is CASSQGHRGYGARRTDTQYF. In nucleotides, the CDR3 is TGCGCCAGCAGCCAAGGCCACCGTGGGTATGGGGCGAGAAGAACAGATACGCAGTATTTT.

This clone has a handful of counts. The gene calls are TRBV19 and TRBJ2-1; TRBD2 aligns across 8 bases. The germline gives CDR1 LNHDA, CDR2 SQIVND (reference sequence). The CDR3 contains 15 residues. Trimming removed 3 bases from V and 4 bases from J; junction bases left unmatched: 5. DNA of the CDR3: TGTGCCAGTAGTATTCGGAGCGGGAGTTACAATGAGCAGTTCTTC. This encodes CASSIRSGSYNEQFF.